This T cell receptor (beta chain) was recorded in a study of T cell responses to AZD1222 COVID-19 vaccine. The study's findings and limits: Regions 160-218 and 743-854 held dominance among vaccine-associated CD4 TCRs, which spanned spike. Most donors were white British, females outnumbered males, and clonal diversity was possibly underestimated. With two AZD1222 doses given, Spike-specific TCR breadth and depth both rose. Reports indicate that nearly half of spike-specific TCRs are directed at unmutated variant regions.

V lost 2 bases and J lost 6, with 10 bases in between. The CDR3 is made up of 13 amino acids. Remarks on this clone: Its specificity is not known.

Using immunoSEQ multiplex PCR, the repertoire was profiled, and TCRdb retains in-frame clones only, with some absent. The table lists about 120,000 clones, around 82% of them singletons, with approximately 6.6% in the top ten. This rearrangement joins TRBV12-3 or TRBV12-4 to TRBJ1-1; tentatively, D is TRBD1 (6 bases). The TCR sequence derives from an adult in good health. Sequenced material: peripheral blood, taken on day 0 of AZD1222 vaccination. CDR3 nucleotides: TGTGCCAGCAGTTTAAAGGGGGGGGCTGAAGCTTTCTTT. Amino acids: CASSLKGGAEAFF.